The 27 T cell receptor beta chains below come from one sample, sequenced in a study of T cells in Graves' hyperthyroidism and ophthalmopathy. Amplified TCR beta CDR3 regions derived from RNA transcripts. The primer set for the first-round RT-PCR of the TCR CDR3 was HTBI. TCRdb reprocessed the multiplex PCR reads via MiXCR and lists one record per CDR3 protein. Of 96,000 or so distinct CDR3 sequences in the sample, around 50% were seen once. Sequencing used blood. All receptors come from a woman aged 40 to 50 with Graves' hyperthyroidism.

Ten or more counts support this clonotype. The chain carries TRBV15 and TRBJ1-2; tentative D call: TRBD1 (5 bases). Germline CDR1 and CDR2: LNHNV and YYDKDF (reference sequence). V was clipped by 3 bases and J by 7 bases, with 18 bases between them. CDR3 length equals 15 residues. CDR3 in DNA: TGTGCCACCAGCAGGGGGACGCCAAACGAGGGTGGCTACACCTTC. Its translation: CATSRGTPNEGGYTF.

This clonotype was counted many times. This CDR3 is CASGGFHGAVNTEAFF. CDR3 nucleotide sequence: TGTGCCAGCGGAGGGTTTCATGGGGCGGTGAACACTGAAGCTTTCTTT. V usage is TRBV25-1 and J usage is TRBJ1-1; possibly TRBD1 for D (5 bases). CDR3 size: 16 residues. V lost 8 bases, J lost 0 bases, and 19 bases lay in between. The germline CDR1 and CDR2 sequences are MGHDK and SYGVNS.

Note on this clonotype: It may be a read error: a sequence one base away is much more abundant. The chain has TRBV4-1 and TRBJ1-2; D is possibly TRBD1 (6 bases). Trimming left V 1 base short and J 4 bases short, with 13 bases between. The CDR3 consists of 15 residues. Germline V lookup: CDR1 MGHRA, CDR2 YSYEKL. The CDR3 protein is CASSQVQGRGYGYTF. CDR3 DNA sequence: TGCGCCAGCAGCCAAGTGCAGGGGAGAGGCTATGGCTACACCTTC.

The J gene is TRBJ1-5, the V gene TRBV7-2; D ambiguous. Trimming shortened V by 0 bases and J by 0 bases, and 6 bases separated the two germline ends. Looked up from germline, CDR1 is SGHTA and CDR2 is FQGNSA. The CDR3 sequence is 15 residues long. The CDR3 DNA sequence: TGTGCCAGCAGCTTAGCGGGATATAGCAATCAGCCCCAGCATTTT. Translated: CASSLAGYSNQPQHF.

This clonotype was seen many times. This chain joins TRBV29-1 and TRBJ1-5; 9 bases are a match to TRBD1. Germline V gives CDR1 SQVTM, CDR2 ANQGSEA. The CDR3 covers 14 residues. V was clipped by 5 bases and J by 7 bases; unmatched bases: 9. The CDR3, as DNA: TGCAGCGTTACAGGGGGCGGATTTGGACAGCCCCAGCATTTT. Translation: CSVTGGGFGQPQHF.

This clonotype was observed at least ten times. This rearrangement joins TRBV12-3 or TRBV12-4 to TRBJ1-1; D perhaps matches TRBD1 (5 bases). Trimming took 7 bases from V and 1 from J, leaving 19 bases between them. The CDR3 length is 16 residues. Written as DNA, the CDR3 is TGTGCCAGCACCGCCCAGATCGGGGCAGGGAACACTGAAGCTTTCTTT. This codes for CASTAQIGAGNTEAFF.

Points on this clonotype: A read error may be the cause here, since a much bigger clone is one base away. The CDR3 spells CASSRSIPDRGRVRDQSQHF. The CDR3 bases are TGTGCCAGCAGTCGATCGATCCCGGACAGGGGGCGCGTGAGGGATCAGTCCCAGCATTTT. V and J are TRBV7-8 and TRBJ1-5; TRBD1 matches 11 bases. This CDR3 spans 20 amino acids. Germline V gene data show CDR1 as SGHVS and CDR2 as FQNEAQ.

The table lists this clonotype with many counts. CDR3 DNA: TGTGCCAGCAGTTTAGGACAGGGGGGCGAAGAGACCCAGTACTTC. It encodes CASSLGQGGEETQYF. V and J are TRBV12-3 or TRBV12-4 and TRBJ2-5, with 9 positions matching TRBD1. V was clipped by 1 base and J by 3 bases; unmatched bases: 3. This CDR3 has 15 residues.

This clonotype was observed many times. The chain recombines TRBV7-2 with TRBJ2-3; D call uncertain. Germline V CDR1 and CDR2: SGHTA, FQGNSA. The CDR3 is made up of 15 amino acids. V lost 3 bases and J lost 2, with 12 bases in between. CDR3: CASSFGHHFTDTQYF. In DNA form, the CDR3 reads TGTGCCAGCAGCTTTGGGCACCACTTCACAGATACGCAGTATTTT.

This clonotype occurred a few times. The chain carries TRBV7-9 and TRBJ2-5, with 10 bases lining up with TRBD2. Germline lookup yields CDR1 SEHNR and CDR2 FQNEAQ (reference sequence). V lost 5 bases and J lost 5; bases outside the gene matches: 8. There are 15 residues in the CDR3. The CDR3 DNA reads TGTGCCAGCAGCGTTGAGCGGGAGGGATCGGAGACCCAGTACTTC. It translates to CASSVEREGSETQYF.

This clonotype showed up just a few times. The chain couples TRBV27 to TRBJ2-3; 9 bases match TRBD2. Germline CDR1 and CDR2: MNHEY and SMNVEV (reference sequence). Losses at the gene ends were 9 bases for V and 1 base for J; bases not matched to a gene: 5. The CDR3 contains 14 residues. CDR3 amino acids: CASWAGGGTDTQYF. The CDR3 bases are TGTGCCAGTTGGGCGGGAGGGGGCACAGATACGCAGTATTTT.

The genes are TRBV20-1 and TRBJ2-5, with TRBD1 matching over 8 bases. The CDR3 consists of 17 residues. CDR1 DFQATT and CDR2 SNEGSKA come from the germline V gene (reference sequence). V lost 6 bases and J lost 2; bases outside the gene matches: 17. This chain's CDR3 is CSALFARSTGGQETQYF. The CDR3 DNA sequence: TGCAGTGCCCTTTTTGCGAGGAGCACAGGGGGGCAAGAGACCCAGTACTTC.

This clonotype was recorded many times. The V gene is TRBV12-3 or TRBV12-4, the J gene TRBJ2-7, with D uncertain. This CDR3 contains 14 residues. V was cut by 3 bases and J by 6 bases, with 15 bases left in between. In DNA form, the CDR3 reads TGTGCCAGCAGTTTTGGGTATGGCTCAGTCGAGCAGTACTTC. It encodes CASSFGYGSVEQYF.

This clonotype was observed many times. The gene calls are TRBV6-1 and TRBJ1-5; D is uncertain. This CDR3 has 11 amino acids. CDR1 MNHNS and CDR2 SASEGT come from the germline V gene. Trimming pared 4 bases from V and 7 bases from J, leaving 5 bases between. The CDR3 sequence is CASSVEQPQHF. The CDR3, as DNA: TGTGCCAGCAGTGTAGAGCAGCCCCAGCATTTT.

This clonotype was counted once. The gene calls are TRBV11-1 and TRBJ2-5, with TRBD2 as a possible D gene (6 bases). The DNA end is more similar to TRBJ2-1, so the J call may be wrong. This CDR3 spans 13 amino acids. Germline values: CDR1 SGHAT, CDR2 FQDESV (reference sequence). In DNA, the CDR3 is TGTGCCAGCAGCTTGGTCGGGAGTGAGGAGCAGTTCTTC. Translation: CASSLVGSEEQFF.

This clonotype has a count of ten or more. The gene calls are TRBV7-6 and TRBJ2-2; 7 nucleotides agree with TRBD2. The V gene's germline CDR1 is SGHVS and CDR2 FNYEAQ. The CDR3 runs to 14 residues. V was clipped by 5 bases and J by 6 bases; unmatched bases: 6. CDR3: CASSPGTTPGELFF. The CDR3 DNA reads TGTGCCAGCAGCCCAGGGACTACCCCCGGGGAGCTGTTTTTT.

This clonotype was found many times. The CDR3 nucleotides are TGTGCCAGCAAGATCAAGCGGGAGGCCCTATACGAGCAGTACTTC. The encoded protein is CASKIKREALYEQYF. V gene TRBV6-5 combines with J gene TRBJ2-7, with 9 bases aligning to TRBD2. Looked up from germline, CDR1 is MNHEY and CDR2 is SVGAGI. The CDR3 runs 15 residues. V lost 7 bases, J lost 4 bases, and 11 bases stayed unmatched.

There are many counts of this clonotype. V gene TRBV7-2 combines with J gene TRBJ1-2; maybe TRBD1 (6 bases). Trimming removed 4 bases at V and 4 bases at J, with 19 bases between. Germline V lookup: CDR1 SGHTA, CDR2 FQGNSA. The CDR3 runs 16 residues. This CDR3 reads CASSSPGQPEGYGYTF. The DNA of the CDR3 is TGTGCCAGCAGCTCCCCCGGACAGCCAGAGGGCTATGGCTACACCTTC. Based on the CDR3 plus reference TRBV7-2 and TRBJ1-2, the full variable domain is GAGVSQSPSNKVTEKGKDVELRCDPISGHTALYWYRQSLGQGLEFLIYFQGNSAPDKSGLPSDRFSAERTGGSVSTLTIQRTQQEDSAVYLCASSSPGQPEGYGYTFGSGTRLTVV.

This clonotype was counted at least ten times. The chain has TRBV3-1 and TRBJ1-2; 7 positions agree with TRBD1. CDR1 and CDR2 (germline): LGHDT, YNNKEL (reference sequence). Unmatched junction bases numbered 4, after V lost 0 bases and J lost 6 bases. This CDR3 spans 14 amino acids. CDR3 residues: CASSQDNRGHGYTF. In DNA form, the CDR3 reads TGTGCCAGCAGCCAAGATAACAGGGGACATGGCTACACCTTC.

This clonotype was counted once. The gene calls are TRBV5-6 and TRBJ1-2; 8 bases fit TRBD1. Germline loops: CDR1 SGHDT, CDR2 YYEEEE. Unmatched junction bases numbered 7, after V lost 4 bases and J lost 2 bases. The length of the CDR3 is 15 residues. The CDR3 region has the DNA TGTGCCAGCAGCCCCGTGTCAGGGGGCAACTATGGCTACACCTTC. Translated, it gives CASSPVSGGNYGYTF. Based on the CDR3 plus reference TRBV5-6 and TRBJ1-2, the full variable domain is DAGVTQSPTHLIKTRGQQVTLRCSPKSGHDTVSWYQQALGQGPQFIFQYYEEEERQRGNFPDRFSGHQFPNYSSELNVNALLLGDSALYLCASSPVSGGNYGYTFGSGTRLTVV.

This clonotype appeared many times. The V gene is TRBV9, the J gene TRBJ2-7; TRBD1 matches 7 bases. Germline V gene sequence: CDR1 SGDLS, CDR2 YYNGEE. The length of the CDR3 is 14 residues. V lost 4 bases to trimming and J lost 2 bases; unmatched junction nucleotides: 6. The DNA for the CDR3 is TGTGCCAGCAGCCCTTGGGACAGAGCCTACGAGCAGTACTTC. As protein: CASSPWDRAYEQYF. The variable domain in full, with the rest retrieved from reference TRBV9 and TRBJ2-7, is DSGVTQTPKHLITATGQRVTLRCSPRSGDLSVYWYQQSLDQGLQFLIQYYNGEERAKGNILERFSAQQFPDLHSELNLSSLELGDSALYFCASSPWDRAYEQYFGPGTRLTVT.

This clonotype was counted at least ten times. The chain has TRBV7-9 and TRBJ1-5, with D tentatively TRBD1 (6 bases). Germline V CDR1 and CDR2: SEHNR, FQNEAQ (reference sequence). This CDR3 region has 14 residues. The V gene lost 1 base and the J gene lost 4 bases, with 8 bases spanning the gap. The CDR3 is CASSLGTENQPQHF. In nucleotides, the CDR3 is TGTGCCAGCAGCTTAGGGACAGAGAATCAGCCCCAGCATTTT.

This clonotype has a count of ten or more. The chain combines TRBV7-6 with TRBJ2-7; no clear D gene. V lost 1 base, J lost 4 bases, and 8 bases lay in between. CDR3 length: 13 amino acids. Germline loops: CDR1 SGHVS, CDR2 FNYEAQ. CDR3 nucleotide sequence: TGTGCCAGCAGCTTAGGCCCTAATTACGAGCAGTACTTC. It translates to CASSLGPNYEQYF. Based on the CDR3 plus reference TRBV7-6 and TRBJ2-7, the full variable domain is GAGVSQSPRYKVTKRGQDVALRCDPISGHVSLYWYRQALGQGPEFLTYFNYEAQQDKSGLPNDRFSAERPEGSISTLTIQRTEQRDSAMYRCASSLGPNYEQYFGPGTRLTVT.

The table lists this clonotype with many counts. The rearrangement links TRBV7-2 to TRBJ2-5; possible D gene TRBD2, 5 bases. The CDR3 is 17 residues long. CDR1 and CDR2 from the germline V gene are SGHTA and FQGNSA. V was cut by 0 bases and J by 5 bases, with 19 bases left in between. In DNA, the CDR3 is TGTGCCAGCAGCTTAGCGCGGAGAGGAGTGGCGGGCGAGACCCAGTACTTC. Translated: CASSLARRGVAGETQYF.

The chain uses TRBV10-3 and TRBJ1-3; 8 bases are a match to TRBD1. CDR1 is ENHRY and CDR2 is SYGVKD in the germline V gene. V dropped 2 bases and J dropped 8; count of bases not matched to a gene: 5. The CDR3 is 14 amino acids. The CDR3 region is CAISEAGGADTIYF. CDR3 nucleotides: TGTGCCATCAGTGAGGCAGGGGGCGCGGACACCATATATTTT.

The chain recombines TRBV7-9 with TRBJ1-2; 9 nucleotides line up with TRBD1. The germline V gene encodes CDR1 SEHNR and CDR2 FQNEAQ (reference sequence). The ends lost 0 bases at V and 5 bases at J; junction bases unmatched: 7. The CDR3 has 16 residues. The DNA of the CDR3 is TGTGCCAGCAGCTTAGCCGGGACAGGGCCCCTTTATGGCTACACCTTC. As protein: CASSLAGTGPLYGYTF.

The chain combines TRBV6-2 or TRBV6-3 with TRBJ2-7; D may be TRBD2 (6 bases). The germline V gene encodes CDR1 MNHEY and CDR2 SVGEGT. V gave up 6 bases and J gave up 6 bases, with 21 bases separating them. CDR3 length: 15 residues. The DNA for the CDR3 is TGTGCCAGCAGCCGGACTGGCGGGACCATGGGCGAGCAGTACTTC. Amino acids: CASSRTGGTMGEQYF.